Listed below are T cell receptor beta chains from one sample, sequenced in a study of blood T cell repertoires in COVID-19. Some clones are missing from TCRdb's copy, which holds only in-frame ones; the method was immunoSEQ multiplex PCR. Of around 70,000 clones in the sample, more than 75% are singletons; the top ten hold 1.4% to 1.5%. The sample comprised peripheral blood. These receptors originate from a man aged 50-60 years with acute or convalescent COVID-19. CDR3s include the opening cysteine and the closing phenylalanine or tryptophan. Fields, in order: V gene, clone size, CDR3 length, J gene, D gene, CDR3 DNA, CDR3 protein. The D gene is left open where the match is weak. Where a row states a size, it is once, few, many or the class of an expanded clone; other rows omit it.

V gene: TRBV28
clone size: NA
CDR3 length: 13
J gene: TRBJ2-2
D gene: NA
CDR3 DNA: TGTGCCAGCAGGTCCGGGGGTACCGGGGAGCTGTTTTTT
CDR3 protein: CASRSGGTGELFF

V gene: TRBV5-1
clone size: NA
CDR3 length: 16
J gene: TRBJ2-2
D gene: NA
CDR3 DNA: TGCGCCAGCAGCTTGTATTGGGGTTCAGGGACCGGGGAGCTGTTTTTT
CDR3 protein: CASSLYWGSGTGELFF

V gene: TRBV2
clone size: NA
CDR3 length: 14
J gene: TRBJ2-3
D gene: NA
CDR3 DNA: TGTGCCAGCAGTCCCGGGACTAGCACAGATACGCAGTATTTT
CDR3 protein: CASSPGTSTDTQYF

V gene: TRBV5-5
clone size: NA
CDR3 length: 17
J gene: TRBJ1-6
D gene: NA
CDR3 DNA: TGTGCCAGCAGCTTGGAAGACAGGCCTGTTTATAATTCACCCCTCCACTTT
CDR3 protein: CASSLEDRPVYNSPLHF

V gene: TRBV7-9
clone size: NA
CDR3 length: 17
J gene: TRBJ2-1
D gene: TRBD2
CDR3 DNA: TGTGCCAGCAGCCCTAGGGGTAGCGGGAGTAGCTACAATGAGCAGTTCTTC
CDR3 protein: CASSPRGSGSSYNEQFF

V gene: TRBV28
clone size: NA
CDR3 length: 16
J gene: TRBJ1-1
D gene: NA
CDR3 DNA: TGTGCCAGCAGTTTAGCCTCTGGGGCAGGCGGCTTTGAAGCTTTCTTT
CDR3 protein: CASSLASGAGGFEAFF

V gene: TRBV11-2
clone size: NA
CDR3 length: 17
J gene: TRBJ2-5
D gene: TRBD2
CDR3 DNA: TGTGCCAGCAGCTCAGGGACTAGCGGGGTAGGGCAAGAGACCCAGTACTTC
CDR3 protein: CASSSGTSGVGQETQYF

V gene: TRBV7-8
clone size: NA
CDR3 length: 13
J gene: TRBJ1-1
D gene: NA
CDR3 DNA: TGTGCCAGCAGCTCCGGGGTCCAAGTTGAAGCTTTCTTT
CDR3 protein: CASSSGVQVEAFF

V gene: TRBV18
clone size: NA
CDR3 length: 15
J gene: TRBJ1-6
D gene: NA
CDR3 DNA: TGTGCCAGCTCACCACGGTCACTGAATAATTCACCCCTCCACTTT
CDR3 protein: CASSPRSLNNSPLHF

V gene: TRBV7-9
clone size: once
CDR3 length: 16
J gene: TRBJ1-1
D gene: NA
CDR3 DNA: TGTGCCAGCAGCTTACGATCCACCGCCGGGAACACTGAAGCTTTCTTT
CDR3 protein: CASSLRSTAGNTEAFF

V gene: TRBV4-1
clone size: NA
CDR3 length: 14
J gene: TRBJ1-2
D gene: NA
CDR3 DNA: TGCGCCAGCAGCCAAGAGGGCAGAACCTATGGCTACACCTTC
CDR3 protein: CASSQEGRTYGYTF

V gene: TRBV29-1
clone size: NA
CDR3 length: 13
J gene: TRBJ2-7
D gene: NA
CDR3 DNA: TGCAGCGCCAGAAGACAGGTAACAGACGAGCAGTACTTC
CDR3 protein: CSARRQVTDEQYF

V gene: TRBV6-5
clone size: NA
CDR3 length: 12
J gene: TRBJ2-7
D gene: TRBD1
CDR3 DNA: TGTGCCAGCGCACAGGGGGCCTACGAGCAGTACTTC
CDR3 protein: CASAQGAYEQYF

V gene: TRBV15
clone size: NA
CDR3 length: 15
J gene: TRBJ2-5
D gene: TRBD1
CDR3 DNA: TGTGCCACCAGCGGAAGACAGGGGGCGGGAGAGACCCAGTACTTC
CDR3 protein: CATSGRQGAGETQYF

V gene: TRBV27
clone size: few
CDR3 length: 14
J gene: TRBJ1-5
D gene: NA
CDR3 DNA: TGTGCCAGCAGTTCCGCGGGCGGCGATCAGCCCCAGCATTTT
CDR3 protein: CASSSAGGDQPQHF

V gene: TRBV6-5
clone size: NA
CDR3 length: 13
J gene: TRBJ2-1
D gene: TRBD1
CDR3 DNA: TGTGCCAGCAGTTATACAGGGGACAATGAGCAGTTCTTC
CDR3 protein: CASSYTGDNEQFF

V gene: TRBV5-1
clone size: few
CDR3 length: 17
J gene: TRBJ2-1
D gene: TRBD2
CDR3 DNA: TGCGCCAGCAGCCCCGAAGGGACTAGCGGCTTATACAATGAGCAGTTCTTC
CDR3 protein: CASSPEGTSGLYNEQFF

V gene: TRBV6-2/TRBV6-3
clone size: NA
CDR3 length: 15
J gene: TRBJ2-3
D gene: NA
CDR3 DNA: TGTGCCAGCAGTTACTCCCACTCACGCACAGATACGCAGTATTTT
CDR3 protein: CASSYSHSRTDTQYF

V gene: TRBV3-1/TRBV3-2
clone size: NA
CDR3 length: 14
J gene: TRBJ2-7
D gene: TRBD2
CDR3 DNA: TGTGCCAGCAGCCAAGGGACTAGCGGGGCCTTGATGTACTTC
CDR3 protein: CASSQGTSGALMYF

V gene: TRBV5-1
clone size: NA
CDR3 length: 15
J gene: TRBJ1-1
D gene: TRBD1
CDR3 DNA: TGCGCCAGCAGCTCCCAGACAGGGGCCGGGACTGAAGCTTTCTTT
CDR3 protein: CASSSQTGAGTEAFF

V gene: TRBV7-9
clone size: once
CDR3 length: 14
J gene: TRBJ2-1
D gene: TRBD2
CDR3 DNA: TGTGCCAGCAGCTCACCGGGGGGGCCCAATGAGCAGTTCTTC
CDR3 protein: CASSSPGGPNEQFF

V gene: TRBV18
clone size: once
CDR3 length: 16
J gene: TRBJ1-6
D gene: NA
CDR3 DNA: TGTGCCAGCTCTTTCGGAGGGAAAATGGATAATTCACCCCTCCACTTT
CDR3 protein: CASSFGGKMDNSPLHF

V gene: TRBV24-1
clone size: NA
CDR3 length: 14
J gene: TRBJ1-1
D gene: TRBD1
CDR3 DNA: TGTGCCACCAGAAGCGGACAGGTGAACACTGAAGCTTTCTTT
CDR3 protein: CATRSGQVNTEAFF

V gene: TRBV28
clone size: NA
CDR3 length: 16
J gene: TRBJ2-2
D gene: TRBD2
CDR3 DNA: TGTGCCAGCAATATCGGGACTAGCGGGTATACCGGGGAGCTGTTTTTT
CDR3 protein: CASNIGTSGYTGELFF

V gene: TRBV7-9
clone size: NA
CDR3 length: 15
J gene: TRBJ2-1
D gene: NA
CDR3 DNA: TGTGCCAGCAGCTTAGCGGGCCGCTCCTACAATGAGCAGTTCTTC
CDR3 protein: CASSLAGRSYNEQFF

V gene: TRBV2
clone size: NA
CDR3 length: 12
J gene: TRBJ2-5
D gene: TRBD1
CDR3 DNA: TGTGCCAGCGAGGGACAGAAAGAGACCCAGTACTTC
CDR3 protein: CASEGQKETQYF

V gene: TRBV14
clone size: NA
CDR3 length: 17
J gene: TRBJ2-1
D gene: TRBD1
CDR3 DNA: TGTGCCAGCAGCCAAGATAGGGACAGGGGGCGCCGGAATGAGCAGTTCTTC
CDR3 protein: CASSQDRDRGRRNEQFF

V gene: TRBV6-9
clone size: NA
CDR3 length: 17
J gene: TRBJ2-5
D gene: TRBD2
CDR3 DNA: TGTGCCAGCAGTAACCCCGGGACTAGCGATCCCCAAGAGACCCAGTACTTC
CDR3 protein: CASSNPGTSDPQETQYF

V gene: TRBV6-2/TRBV6-3
clone size: NA
CDR3 length: 14
J gene: TRBJ1-5
D gene: NA
CDR3 DNA: TGTGCCAGCAGTAGACGCCATCTAGATCAGCCCCAGCATTTT
CDR3 protein: CASSRRHLDQPQHF

V gene: TRBV19
clone size: NA
CDR3 length: 12
J gene: TRBJ2-7
D gene: NA
CDR3 DNA: TGTGCCAGTAGTAACCCGCGGGGCGAGCAGTACTTC
CDR3 protein: CASSNPRGEQYF

V gene: TRBV6-5
clone size: once
CDR3 length: 14
J gene: TRBJ2-5
D gene: NA
CDR3 DNA: TGTGCCAGCAGGAGAGGAGGCGCCCAAGAGACCCAGTACTTC
CDR3 protein: CASRRGGAQETQYF

V gene: TRBV7-2
clone size: NA
CDR3 length: 15
J gene: TRBJ1-4
D gene: NA
CDR3 DNA: TGTGCCAGCAGCCCCGAGGGTGGTGTGAGTGAAAAACTGTTTTTT
CDR3 protein: CASSPEGGVSEKLFF

V gene: TRBV2
clone size: NA
CDR3 length: 18
J gene: TRBJ2-5
D gene: TRBD2
CDR3 DNA: TGTGCCAGCAGTGGACAACTGACTAGCGGGAGGGCGATTGAGACCCAGTACTTC
CDR3 protein: CASSGQLTSGRAIETQYF

V gene: TRBV10-3
clone size: NA
CDR3 length: 16
J gene: TRBJ2-3
D gene: TRBD2
CDR3 DNA: TGTGCCATCAGTTCGGGACTAGCGGGAGAGGTAGATACGCAGTATTTT
CDR3 protein: CAISSGLAGEVDTQYF

V gene: TRBV12-3/TRBV12-4
clone size: NA
CDR3 length: 11
J gene: TRBJ2-1
D gene: NA
CDR3 DNA: TGTGCCAGCACGGTAGCCTATGAGCAGTTCTTC
CDR3 protein: CASTVAYEQFF

V gene: TRBV4-2
clone size: NA
CDR3 length: 15
J gene: TRBJ2-5
D gene: TRBD1
CDR3 DNA: TGTGCCAGCAGCCAAGGAACAGGGGGACAAGAGACCCAGTACTTC
CDR3 protein: CASSQGTGGQETQYF

V gene: TRBV12-1
clone size: NA
CDR3 length: 16
J gene: TRBJ1-5
D gene: NA
CDR3 DNA: TGTGCCAGCAGCCTCTTTGAGGGCGCGGAGAATCAGCCCCAGCATTTT
CDR3 protein: CASSLFEGAENQPQHF

V gene: TRBV7-2
clone size: NA
CDR3 length: 17
J gene: TRBJ1-5
D gene: NA
CDR3 DNA: TGTGCCAGCAGCTTACCTCCTGGGGCAGGGCCCAATCAGCCCCAGCATTTT
CDR3 protein: CASSLPPGAGPNQPQHF

V gene: TRBV7-9
clone size: NA
CDR3 length: 15
J gene: TRBJ2-1
D gene: NA
CDR3 DNA: TGTGCCAGCAGCTTAGGGTGGGGGGCCTACAATGAGCAGTTCTTC
CDR3 protein: CASSLGWGAYNEQFF

V gene: TRBV5-1
clone size: NA
CDR3 length: 12
J gene: TRBJ2-2
D gene: NA
CDR3 DNA: TGCGCCAGCAGACCAGGGGCTGGGGAGCTGTTTTTT
CDR3 protein: CASRPGAGELFF